The rows below give T cell receptor beta chains drawn from one sample of a study of cytomegalovirus exposure and HLA in healthy donors. Sequenced by immunoSEQ multiplex PCR; TCRdb stores in-frame clones only, minus some. Among fewer than 200,000 clones listed, approximately 77% were seen once. The sample comprised PBMCs. The receptors here all came from a man aged 25-45 years in good health and CMV-seropositive. Each CDR3 is given with its conserved first and last residue. The order of the fields is V gene, D gene, clone size, J gene, CDR3 DNA, CDR3 protein. The D gene is left open where the match is weak. Size is omitted from some rows. Given values are once, few, many or a class for expanded clones.

>TRBV5-1|-|-|TRBJ2-3
TGCGCCAGCAGCTTGGTATTGGTCGGGGATACGCAGTATTTT
CASSLVLVGDTQYF
>TRBV6-1|-|-|TRBJ1-2
TGTGCCAGCAGTGAAAGCGGGGGCGGGTATGGCTACACCTTC
CASSESGGGYGYTF
>TRBV5-4|TRBD2|-|TRBJ2-1
TGTGCCAGCAGCTTGGCAAGCGGGGGGGGTACGGGTGAGCAGTTCTTC
CASSLASGGGTGEQFF
>TRBV28|TRBD1|few|TRBJ2-7
TGTGCCAGCAGGATCATTTCGACAGGGGGCTACGAGCAGTACTTC
CASRIISTGGYEQYF
>TRBV5-1|TRBD2|few|TRBJ2-5
TGCGCCAGCAGGTCATCGGGGCGGGGGGACGAGACCCAGTACTTC
CASRSSGRGDETQYF
>TRBV19|-|-|TRBJ1-2
TGTGCCAGTAGTATAGATCGACAGGCCAACTATGGCTACACCTTC
CASSIDRQANYGYTF
>TRBV4-3|-|-|TRBJ1-6
TGCGCCAGCAGCCGATCCCAGGGGTCCTATAATTCACCCCTCCACTTT
CASSRSQGSYNSPLHF
>TRBV9|-|-|TRBJ2-3
TGTGCCAGCAGCGTAGGCGGTGGGAGACAACTCACAGATACGCAGTATTTT
CASSVGGGRQLTDTQYF
>TRBV13|TRBD1|-|TRBJ1-4
TGTGCCAGCAGCTCTCAAGGGGGCCGCTATGAAAAACTGTTTTTT
CASSSQGGRYEKLFF
>TRBV4-1|TRBD1|-|TRBJ2-7
TGCGCCACAGGACAGGATGGACGCGAGCAGTACTTC
CATGQDGREQYF
>TRBV5-5|-|-|TRBJ1-1
TGTGCCAGCAGTCGACAGGCTCAAACTGAAGCTTTCTTT
CASSRQAQTEAFF
>TRBV7-6|-|-|TRBJ2-7
TGTGCCAGCAGCTTAGACGCGGACTCCTACGAGCAGTACTTC
CASSLDADSYEQYF
>TRBV5-4|-|-|TRBJ2-2
TGTGCCAGCAGTTTCGGACTGGCCGGGGAGCTGTTTTTT
CASSFGLAGELFF
>TRBV29-1|-|-|TRBJ1-1
TGCAGCGTTTTCAGTGGGAACACTGAAGCTTTCTTT
CSVFSGNTEAFF
>TRBV9|TRBD2|-|TRBJ2-1
TGTGCCAGCAGCCCCCCGGCGGGGGGTTACAATGAGCAGTTCTTC
CASSPPAGGYNEQFF
>TRBV2|-|-|TRBJ2-7
TGTGCCAGCAGTGACAACTACGAGCAGTACTTC
CASSDNYEQYF
>TRBV28|-|-|TRBJ2-7
TGTGCCAGCAGTCTATCCGGGACACTAAACGGCAAGCAGTACTTC
CASSLSGTLNGKQYF
>TRBV6-1|-|few|TRBJ2-7
TGTGCCAGCATAACCGGGTTTGGGGAGCAGTACTTC
CASITGFGEQYF
>TRBV28|-|-|TRBJ1-4
TGTGCCAGCAGTTTCGGAAGGGACATATGGGAAAAACTGTTTTTT
CASSFGRDIWEKLFF
>TRBV2|-|-|TRBJ1-4
TGTGCCAGCAGTGAAGCCAGACAACACCCGGTCACAACTAATGAAAAACTGTTTTTT
CASSEARQHPVTTNEKLFF
>TRBV11-2|-|-|TRBJ1-2
TGTGCCAGCAGCTTAGATGGGGTCTCGGGGATAATCTATGGCTACACCTTC
CASSLDGVSGIIYGYTF
>TRBV9|TRBD2|-|TRBJ2-7
TGTGCCAGCAGCCTTGAGCGGGGCGAGCAGTACTTC
CASSLERGEQYF
>TRBV11-2|-|-|TRBJ1-1
TGTGCCAGCAGCTTAGGTACGGTGAATGAAGCTTTCTTT
CASSLGTVNEAFF
>TRBV7-9|-|-|TRBJ2-5
TGTGCCAGCAGTACGACACGAGCCCAAGAGACCCAGTACTTC
CASSTTRAQETQYF
>TRBV9|TRBD2|-|TRBJ2-1
TGTGCCAGCAGTTGGGGGGGAGTAGGGGAGCAGTTCTTC
CASSWGGVGEQFF
>TRBV30|-|-|TRBJ2-1
TGTGCCCGGTCGAGCGATTGGGACAATGAGCAGTTCTTC
CARSSDWDNEQFF
>TRBV5-4|-|-|TRBJ2-1
TGTGCCAGCAGCCTAGGACAAGCCTACAATGAGCAGTTCTTC
CASSLGQAYNEQFF
>TRBV6-1|-|-|TRBJ2-7
TGTGCCAGCAGTGCCCCCTGGGGGGTGGGCTACGAGCAGTACTTC
CASSAPWGVGYEQYF
>TRBV28|-|-|TRBJ2-7
TGTGCCAGCAGGACAGTCTCCTACGAGCAGTACTTC
CASRTVSYEQYF
>TRBV29-1|-|once|TRBJ1-1
TGCAGCGGGGGGGGTTCCGGTAACACTGAAGCTTTCTTT
CSGGGSGNTEAFF
>TRBV7-9|-|-|TRBJ1-2
TGTGCCAGCAGCCCTCGGGGGACGACTAGCTATGGCTACACCTTC
CASSPRGTTSYGYTF
>TRBV10-3|TRBD1|-|TRBJ2-7
TGTGCCATCAGCCCGGACAGGACCTACGAGCAGTACTTC
CAISPDRTYEQYF
>TRBV9|-|-|TRBJ1-6
TGTGCCAGCAGCCCAAGGGCCAGGGGAAGGGGGAATTCACCCCTCCACTTT
CASSPRARGRGNSPLHF
>TRBV23-1|-|-|TRBJ2-7
TGCGCCAGCAGTCAATTTTGGGGGGTGTGCCAAACCTACGAGCAGTACTTC
CASSQFWGVCQTYEQYF
>TRBV9|-|few|TRBJ1-1
TGTGCCAGCAGCCTCGGTGGAGGCACTGAAGCTTTCTTT
CASSLGGGTEAFF
>TRBV30|TRBD2|-|TRBJ2-4
TGTGCCTGGAGGTTGGGGGGGACGGGCACTCAGTACTTC
CAWRLGGTGTQYF
>TRBV6-6|-|-|TRBJ1-5
TGTGCCAGCAATAAACCGGACACTGCCCGACCCCAGCATTTT
CASNKPDTARPQHF
>TRBV27|-|-|TRBJ1-5
TGTGCCAGCAGTTCCCGGGGGGGCGAGAGCAATCAGCCCCAGCATTTT
CASSSRGGESNQPQHF
>TRBV6-5|-|-|TRBJ1-6
TGTGCCAGCAGTTACGGGGGCAGGTATAATTCACCCCTCCACTTT
CASSYGGRYNSPLHF
>TRBV7-9|-|-|TRBJ2-3
TGTGCCAGCAACGAACTAGTAACAGATACGCAGTATTTT
CASNELVTDTQYF
>TRBV27|-|-|TRBJ1-5
TGTGCCAGCAGGGACAGAGAGCTTAATCAGCCCCAGCATTTT
CASRDRELNQPQHF